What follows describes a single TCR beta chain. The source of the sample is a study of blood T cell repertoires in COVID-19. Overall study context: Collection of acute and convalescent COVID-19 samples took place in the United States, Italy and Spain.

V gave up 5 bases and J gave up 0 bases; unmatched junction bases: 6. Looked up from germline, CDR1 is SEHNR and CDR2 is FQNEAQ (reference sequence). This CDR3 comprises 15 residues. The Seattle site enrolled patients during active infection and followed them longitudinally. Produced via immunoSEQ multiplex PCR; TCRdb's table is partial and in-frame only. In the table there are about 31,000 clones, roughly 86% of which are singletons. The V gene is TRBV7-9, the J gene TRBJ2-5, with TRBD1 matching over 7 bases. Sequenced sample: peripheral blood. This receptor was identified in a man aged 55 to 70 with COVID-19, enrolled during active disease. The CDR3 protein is CASSIGQAYQETQYF. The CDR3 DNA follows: TGTGCCAGCAGCATTGGACAGGCCTACCAAGAGACCCAGTACTTC.